Listed below are T cell receptor beta chains from one sample, sequenced in a study of shared clonotypes between healthy human individuals. Assay used: immunoSEQ multiplex PCR; TCRdb lists only in-frame clones, some missing. This table has millions of clones, 85% to 95% appearing once. Sequenced: naive CD4+ T cells sorted from blood. The source is a man between 18 and 35 years old in good health. CDR3s include the opening cysteine and the closing phenylalanine or tryptophan. The order of the fields is J gene, clone size, D gene, V gene, CDR3 DNA, CDR3 protein. The D gene is left open where the match is weak. Clone sizes are given selectively: once, few, many, or a class where the clone is expanded.

>TRBJ2-1|.|.|TRBV5-1
TGCGCCAGCAGGGTTCAGGATGAGCAGTTCTTC
CASRVQDEQFF
>TRBJ1-4|.|TRBD1|TRBV19
TGTGCCAGTAGTATCGGACAGGGCAAGCCAACTAATGAAAAACTGTTTTTT
CASSIGQGKPTNEKLFF
>TRBJ1-4|.|.|TRBV10-2
TGCGCCAGCAGTGAGTCGATGGCGGGGGGCTCTAATGAAAAACTGTTTTTT
CASSESMAGGSNEKLFF
>TRBJ1-1|few|.|TRBV5-1
TGCGCCAGCACCCGGGACAAGAACACTGAAGCTTTCTTT
CASTRDKNTEAFF
>TRBJ1-3|.|.|TRBV19
TGTGCCAGTAGTACTCTGGACTTCTCGACCATATATTTT
CASSTLDFSTIYF
>TRBJ1-2|once|TRBD1|TRBV7-2
TGTGCCAGCAGCTCCCGACAGGGGGCTCTTAACTATGGCTACACCTTC
CASSSRQGALNYGYTF
>TRBJ1-2|.|.|TRBV5-1
TGCGCCAGCAGCTTGGACGGGAACTATGGCTACACCTTC
CASSLDGNYGYTF
>TRBJ1-1|.|TRBD1|TRBV27
TGTGCCAGCAGTCTCCGGACAGGCTGGGGCACTGAAGCTTTCTTT
CASSLRTGWGTEAFF
>TRBJ1-4|.|.|TRBV7-9
TGTGCCAGCAGCCGGATTAATGAAAAACTGTTTTTT
CASSRINEKLFF
>TRBJ2-7|.|.|TRBV29-1
TGCAGCGTTAGCGAGGGTTTCTACGAGCAGTACTTC
CSVSEGFYEQYF
>TRBJ2-4|.|TRBD2|TRBV19
TGTGCCAGTAGTATGTTAGCGGGAGGGGGGGCCAAAAACATTCAGTACTTC
CASSMLAGGGAKNIQYF
>TRBJ2-5|.|TRBD2|TRBV6-1
TGTGCCAGCAGTGAACCAAGACTAGCGACCATAATTATCCAAGAGACCCAGTACTTC
CASSEPRLATIIIQETQYF
>TRBJ2-7|.|TRBD1|TRBV2
TGTGCCACCCACCGGGACAGGGGTCTCACAGGCGAGCAGTACTTC
CATHRDRGLTGEQYF
>TRBJ1-2|.|.|TRBV6-1
TGTGCCAGCAGTGATCACGGGTCCCTTAACTATGGCTACACCTTC
CASSDHGSLNYGYTF
>TRBJ1-6|few|.|TRBV19
TGTGCCAGTACGGAGACGGTTACCCTTCATTCACCCCTCCACTTT
CASTETVTLHSPLHF
>TRBJ2-5|.|.|TRBV6-1
TGTGCCAGCAGTGAACAGGGTTTTTCAGAGACCCAGTACTTC
CASSEQGFSETQYF
>TRBJ1-4|.|.|TRBV28
TGTGCCAGCAGCCGGGCGGACAGATCCCTTAATGAAAAACTGTTTTTT
CASSRADRSLNEKLFF
>TRBJ2-4|.|.|TRBV28
TGTGCCAGCAGTCCGGGACTAGCCAAAAACATTCAGTACTTC
CASSPGLAKNIQYF
>TRBJ2-7|once|.|TRBV10-3
TGTGCCACCAACGGGGGCTCCTACGAGCAGTACTTC
CATNGGSYEQYF
>TRBJ1-1|.|.|TRBV18
TGTGCCAGCTCACCAGGATTGAACACTGAAGCTTTCTTT
CASSPGLNTEAFF
>TRBJ1-6|.|.|TRBV7-2
TGTGCCAGCAGCTCCCCGATGGGGCTTTCTTATTCACCCCTCCACTTT
CASSSPMGLSYSPLHF
>TRBJ2-4|.|TRBD1|TRBV6-1
TGTGCCAGCCGACAGGGGCCCTTAGCCAAAAACATTCAGTACTTC
CASRQGPLAKNIQYF
>TRBJ2-2|.|TRBD1|TRBV30
TGTGCCTGGAGGCTCCTAGGACAGGGAGGCACCGGGGAGCTGTTTTTT
CAWRLLGQGGTGELFF
>TRBJ2-5|.|.|TRBV6-1
TGTGCCAGTGCCGTCCAAGGTCAAGAGACCCAGTACTTC
CASAVQGQETQYF
>TRBJ2-3|.|.|TRBV6-5
TGTGCCAGCAGTTACCGTGTAGCGCGTACAGATACGCAGTATTTT
CASSYRVARTDTQYF
>TRBJ2-3|.|TRBD2|TRBV30
TGTGCCTGGGCGGGGGGGGAACACTCCCGGGATACGCAGTATTTT
CAWAGGEHSRDTQYF
>TRBJ2-3|.|.|TRBV7-8
TGTGCCAGCAGCTTCGACGATACGCAGTATTTT
CASSFDDTQYF
>TRBJ2-2|.|.|TRBV28
TGTGCCAGCAGTTTAACCCCATACAAGCCGAACACCGGGGAGCTGTTTTTT
CASSLTPYKPNTGELFF
>TRBJ2-1|.|.|TRBV28
TGTGCCAGCAGCCCCCCGAGCCGTGAGCAGTTCTTC
CASSPPSREQFF
>TRBJ2-1|.|TRBD2|TRBV18
TGTGCCAGCTCAACAGCGGGAGGAAGCTCCTACAATGAGCAGTTCTTC
CASSTAGGSSYNEQFF
>TRBJ1-4|.|.|TRBV6-1
TGTGCCAGTATCGAAGCCAGAACAACTAATGAAAAACTGTTTTTT
CASIEARTTNEKLFF
>TRBJ2-1|.|.|TRBV30
TGTGCCTGGAGTGTCGTCGGACCGGATGAGCAGTTCTTC
CAWSVVGPDEQFF
>TRBJ1-2|.|TRBD1|TRBV9
TGTGCCAGCAGCGGGGGACAGAACCGGTTCCGCGGCTACACCTTC
CASSGGQNRFRGYTF
>TRBJ1-5|.|.|TRBV5-4
TGTGCCAGCAGCTTGGTGGGCAGCAATCAGCCCCAGCATTTT
CASSLVGSNQPQHF
>TRBJ2-7|.|.|TRBV28
TGTGCCAGCAGTTTCTCCCTGGGGGAGCAGTACTTC
CASSFSLGEQYF